This entry is about one TCR beta chain. This sample was taken from a study of blood T cell repertoires in COVID-19. Study-wide background: T cells, B-cell-depleted T cells, or PBMCs provided the cDNA or gDNA that served as material.

CDR1 SNHLY and CDR2 FYNNEI come from the germline V gene. The CDR3 loop spans 13 amino acids. V lost 6 bases, J lost 7 bases, and 8 bases stayed unmatched. Produced via immunoSEQ multiplex PCR; TCRdb's table is partial and in-frame only. The table shows about 240,000 clones, with about 86% occurring only once. Sample: peripheral blood. The source of this sequence is a woman at least 80 years old with acute or convalescent COVID-19. The V call is TRBV2, the J call TRBJ1-2; TRBD1 agrees at 7 bases. CDR3 sequence reads: CASSDRGLSGYTF. CDR3 DNA sequence: TGTGCCAGCAGCGATAGGGGGCTAAGTGGCTACACCTTC.